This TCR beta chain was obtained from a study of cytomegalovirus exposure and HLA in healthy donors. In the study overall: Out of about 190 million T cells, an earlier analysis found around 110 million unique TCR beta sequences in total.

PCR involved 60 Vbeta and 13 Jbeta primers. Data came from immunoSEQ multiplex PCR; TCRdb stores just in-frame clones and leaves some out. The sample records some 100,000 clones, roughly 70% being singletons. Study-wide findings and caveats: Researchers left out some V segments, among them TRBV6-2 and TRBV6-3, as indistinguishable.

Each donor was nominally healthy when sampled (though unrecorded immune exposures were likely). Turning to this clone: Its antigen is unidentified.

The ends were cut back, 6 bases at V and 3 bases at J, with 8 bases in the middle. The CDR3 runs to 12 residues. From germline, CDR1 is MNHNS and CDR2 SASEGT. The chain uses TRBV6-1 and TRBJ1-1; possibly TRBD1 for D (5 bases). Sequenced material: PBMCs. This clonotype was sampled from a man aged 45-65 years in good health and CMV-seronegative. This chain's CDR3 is CASRWGDTEAFF. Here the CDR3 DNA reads TGTGCCAGCAGGTGGGGGGACACTGAAGCTTTCTTT.